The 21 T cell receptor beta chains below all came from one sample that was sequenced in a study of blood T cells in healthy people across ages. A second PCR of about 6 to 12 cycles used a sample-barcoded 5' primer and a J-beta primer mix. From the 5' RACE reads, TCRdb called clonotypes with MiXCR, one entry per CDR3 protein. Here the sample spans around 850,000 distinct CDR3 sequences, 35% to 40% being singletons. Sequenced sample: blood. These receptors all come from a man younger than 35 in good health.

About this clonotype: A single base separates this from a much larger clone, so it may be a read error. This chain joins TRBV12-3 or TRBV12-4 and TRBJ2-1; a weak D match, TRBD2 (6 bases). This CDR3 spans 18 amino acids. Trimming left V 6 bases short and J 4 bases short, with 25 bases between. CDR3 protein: CASRLTTGSRRVYNEQFF. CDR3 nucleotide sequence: TGTGCCAGCAGACTCACGACGGGATCCAGGAGGGTTTACAATGAGCAGTTCTTC.

The chain's CDR3 is CASSLNPSGADNEQYF. CDR3 nucleotide sequence: TGTGCCAGCAGCTTAAATCCGAGCGGGGCCGACAATGAGCAGTACTTC. This rearrangement joins TRBV7-3 to TRBJ2-7, with 7 bases that match TRBD2. Per germline, CDR1 SGHTA and CDR2 FQGTGA. This CDR3 region has 16 residues. Trimming at V came to 1 base and at J to 7 bases, leaving 13 bases not matched to a gene.

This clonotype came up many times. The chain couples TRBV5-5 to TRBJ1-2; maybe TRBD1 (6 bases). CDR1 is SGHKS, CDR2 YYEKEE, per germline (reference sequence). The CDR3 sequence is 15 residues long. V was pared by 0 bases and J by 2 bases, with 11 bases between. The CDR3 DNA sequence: TGTGCCAGCAGCTTGGCCGGACAGCCGAACTATGGCTACACCTTC. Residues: CASSLAGQPNYGYTF.

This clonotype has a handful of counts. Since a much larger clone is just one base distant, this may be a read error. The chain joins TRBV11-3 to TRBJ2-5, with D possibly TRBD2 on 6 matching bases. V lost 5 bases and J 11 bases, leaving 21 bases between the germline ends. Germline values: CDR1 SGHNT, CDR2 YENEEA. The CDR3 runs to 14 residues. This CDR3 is CASSVAGLSNEQYF. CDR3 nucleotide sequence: TGTGCCAGCAGCGTGGCTGGACTATCCAATGAGCAGTACTTC. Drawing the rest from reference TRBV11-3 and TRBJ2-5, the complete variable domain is EAGVVQSPRYKIIEKKQPVAFWCNPISGHNTLYWYLQNLGQGPELLIRYENEEAVDDSQLPKDRFSAERLKGVDSTLKIQPAELGDSAVYLCASSVAGLSNEQYFGPGTRLLVL.

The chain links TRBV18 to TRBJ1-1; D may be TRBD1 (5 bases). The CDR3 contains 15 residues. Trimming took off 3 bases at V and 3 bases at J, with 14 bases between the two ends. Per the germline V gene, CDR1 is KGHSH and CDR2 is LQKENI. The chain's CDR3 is CASSPGTGTDTEAFF. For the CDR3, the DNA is TGTGCCAGCTCACCGGGGACGGGAACGGACACTGAAGCTTTCTTT.

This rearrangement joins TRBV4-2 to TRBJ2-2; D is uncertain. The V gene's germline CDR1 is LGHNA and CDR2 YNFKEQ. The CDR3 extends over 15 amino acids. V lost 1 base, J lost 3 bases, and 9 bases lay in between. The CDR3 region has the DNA TGTGCCAGCAGCCAAGTAGGATCTTACACCGGGGAGCTGTTTTTT. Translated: CASSQVGSYTGELFF.

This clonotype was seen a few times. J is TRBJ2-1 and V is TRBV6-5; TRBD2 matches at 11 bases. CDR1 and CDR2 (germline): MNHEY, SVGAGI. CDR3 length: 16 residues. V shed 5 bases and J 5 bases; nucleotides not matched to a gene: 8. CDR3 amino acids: CASSLGTSGAHNEQFF. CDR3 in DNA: TGTGCCAGCAGTCTCGGGACTAGCGGAGCCCACAATGAGCAGTTCTTC.

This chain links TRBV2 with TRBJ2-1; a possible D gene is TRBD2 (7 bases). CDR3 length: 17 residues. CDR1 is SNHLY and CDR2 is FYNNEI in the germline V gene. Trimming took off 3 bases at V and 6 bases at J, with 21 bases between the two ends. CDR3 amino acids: CASSDPIGGGFSNEQFF. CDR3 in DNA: TGTGCCAGCAGTGACCCTATAGGCGGGGGCTTTAGCAATGAGCAGTTCTTC.

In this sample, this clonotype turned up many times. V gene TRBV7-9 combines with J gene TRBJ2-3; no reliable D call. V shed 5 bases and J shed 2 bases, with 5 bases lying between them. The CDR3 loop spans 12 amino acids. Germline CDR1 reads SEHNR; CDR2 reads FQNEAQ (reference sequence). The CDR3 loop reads CASSPHTDTQYF. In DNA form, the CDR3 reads TGTGCCAGCAGCCCACACACAGATACGCAGTATTTT.

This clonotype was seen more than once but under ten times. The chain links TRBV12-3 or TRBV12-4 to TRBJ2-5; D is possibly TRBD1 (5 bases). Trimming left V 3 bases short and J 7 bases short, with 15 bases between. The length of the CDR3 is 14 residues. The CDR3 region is CASSLGAGKGTQYF. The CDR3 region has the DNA TGTGCCAGCAGTTTGGGTGCAGGGAAGGGGACCCAGTACTTC.

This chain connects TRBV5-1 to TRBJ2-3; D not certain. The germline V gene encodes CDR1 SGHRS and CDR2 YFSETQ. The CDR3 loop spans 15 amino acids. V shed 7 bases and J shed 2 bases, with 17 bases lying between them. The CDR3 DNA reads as TGCGCCAGCCGCGACTGGAGCCTAACCACAGATACGCAGTATTTT. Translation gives CASRDWSLTTDTQYF.

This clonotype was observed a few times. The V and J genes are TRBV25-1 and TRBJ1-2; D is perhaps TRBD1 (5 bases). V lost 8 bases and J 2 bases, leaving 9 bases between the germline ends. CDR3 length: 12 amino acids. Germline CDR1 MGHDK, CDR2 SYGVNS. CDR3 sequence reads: CASGDGNYGYTF. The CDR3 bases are TGTGCCAGCGGGGACGGGAACTATGGCTACACCTTC.

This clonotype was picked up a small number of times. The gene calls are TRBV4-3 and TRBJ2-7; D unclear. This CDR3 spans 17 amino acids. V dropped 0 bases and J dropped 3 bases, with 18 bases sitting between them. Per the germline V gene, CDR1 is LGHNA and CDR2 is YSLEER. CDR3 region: CASSQDPGAGTFYEQYF. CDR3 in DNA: TGCGCCAGCAGCCAAGACCCTGGTGCCGGTACGTTCTACGAGCAGTACTTC.

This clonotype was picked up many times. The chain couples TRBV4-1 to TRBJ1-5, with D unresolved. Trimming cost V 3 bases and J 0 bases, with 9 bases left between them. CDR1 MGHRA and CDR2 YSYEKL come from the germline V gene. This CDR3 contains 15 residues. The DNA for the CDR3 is TGCGCCAGCAGCCAGGAACCTTATAGCAATCAGCCCCAGCATTTT. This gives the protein CASSQEPYSNQPQHF.

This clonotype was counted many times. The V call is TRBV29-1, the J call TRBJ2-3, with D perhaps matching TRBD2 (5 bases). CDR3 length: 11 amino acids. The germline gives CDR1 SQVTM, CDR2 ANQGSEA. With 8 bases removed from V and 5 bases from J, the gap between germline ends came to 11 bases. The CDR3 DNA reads TGCAGCATCCTCCGGGGAGATACGCAGTATTTT. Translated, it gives CSILRGDTQYF.

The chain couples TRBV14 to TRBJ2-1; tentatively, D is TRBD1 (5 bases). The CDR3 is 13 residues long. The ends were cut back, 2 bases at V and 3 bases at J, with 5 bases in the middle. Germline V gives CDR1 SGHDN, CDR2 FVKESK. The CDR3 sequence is CASSQRGYNEQFF. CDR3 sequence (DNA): TGTGCCAGCAGCCAAAGGGGCTACAATGAGCAGTTCTTC. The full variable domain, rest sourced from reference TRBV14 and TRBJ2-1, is EAGVTQFPSHSVIEKGQTVTLRCDPISGHDNLYWYRRVMGKEIKFLLHFVKESKQDESGMPNNRFLAERTGGTYSTLKVQPAELEDSGVYFCASSQRGYNEQFFGPGTRLTVL.

The CDR3 DNA reads as TGTGCCAGCACCGAAGGGGGCAGGAACACTGAAGCTTTCTTT. Protein: CASTEGGRNTEAFF. The chain employs TRBV7-3 and TRBJ1-1, with 7 bases identical to TRBD1. J lost 1 base, V lost 7 bases, and 6 bases had no gene match. In germline, CDR1 is SGHTA, CDR2 FQGTGA. The CDR3 is made up of 14 amino acids.

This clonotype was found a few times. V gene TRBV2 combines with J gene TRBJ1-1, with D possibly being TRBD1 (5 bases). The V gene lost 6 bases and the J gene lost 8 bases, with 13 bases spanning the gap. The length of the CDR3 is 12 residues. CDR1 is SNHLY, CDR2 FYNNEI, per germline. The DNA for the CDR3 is TGTGCCAGCAGCGACGGACAAACCGAAGCTTTCTTT. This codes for CASSDGQTEAFF.

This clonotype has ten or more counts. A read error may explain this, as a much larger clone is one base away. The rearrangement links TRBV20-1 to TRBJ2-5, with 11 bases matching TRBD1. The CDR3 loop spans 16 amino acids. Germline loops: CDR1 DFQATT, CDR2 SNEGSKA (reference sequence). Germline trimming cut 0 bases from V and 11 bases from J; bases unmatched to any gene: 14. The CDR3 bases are TGCAGTGCTAGAGATCCGCGGGGGACAGGGGGGAATGAGCAGTACTTC. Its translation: CSARDPRGTGGNEQYF.

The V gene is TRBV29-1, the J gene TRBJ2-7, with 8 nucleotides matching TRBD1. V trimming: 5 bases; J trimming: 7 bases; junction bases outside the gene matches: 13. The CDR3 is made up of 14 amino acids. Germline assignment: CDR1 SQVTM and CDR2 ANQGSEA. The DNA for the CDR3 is TGCAGCGTTACCCAGACAGGGGCCTTTTGGGAGCAGTACTTC. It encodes CSVTQTGAFWEQYF.

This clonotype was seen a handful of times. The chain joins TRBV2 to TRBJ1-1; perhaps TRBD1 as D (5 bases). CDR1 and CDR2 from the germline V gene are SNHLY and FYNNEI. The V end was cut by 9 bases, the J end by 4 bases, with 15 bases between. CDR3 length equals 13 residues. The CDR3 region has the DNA TGTGCCAGTGGGGGGGGGAGAGCCACTGAAGCTTTCTTT. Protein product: CASGGGRATEAFF.